The clone carrying this TCR beta chain was recorded at least ten times. Its antigen is unidentified. This sample is drawn from a study of molecular identifiers for immune sequencing clone quantification. Naive CD8 library inputs spanned 20,000 to 1,000,000 sorted cells and 10%, 30% or 50% RNA. Whole-study findings and limits: Over 98% of CMV-specific effector molecules, but under 1% of naive ones, were in clones above 20 copies.

This CDR3 has 15 residues. V was clipped by 0 bases and J by 1 base; unmatched bases: 6. CDR1 and CDR2 (germline): DFQATT, SNEGSKA (reference sequence). Methods described previously were used for bulk TCR libraries, and listed TCR primers were applied. In TCRdb, the PCR reads were re-called with MiXCR into one record per CDR3 protein. The sample lists around 20,000 distinct CDR3 sequences, approximately 17% occurring once. The gene calls are TRBV20-1 and TRBJ2-7; 7 bases line up with TRBD2. The clonotype was recovered from a human donor in good health. Some libraries in this study had Jurkat cell RNA spiked in. Sequenced input: naive CD8+ T cells from blood, with Jurkat cell RNA spiked in. Indicated subset: FACS-sorted CD8+CD4-CCR7+CD45RA+ naive T cells. The CDR3 sequence: CSARDMASGSYEQYF. CDR3 nucleotides: TGCAGTGCTAGAGATATGGCTAGCGGATCCTACGAGCAGTACTTC.